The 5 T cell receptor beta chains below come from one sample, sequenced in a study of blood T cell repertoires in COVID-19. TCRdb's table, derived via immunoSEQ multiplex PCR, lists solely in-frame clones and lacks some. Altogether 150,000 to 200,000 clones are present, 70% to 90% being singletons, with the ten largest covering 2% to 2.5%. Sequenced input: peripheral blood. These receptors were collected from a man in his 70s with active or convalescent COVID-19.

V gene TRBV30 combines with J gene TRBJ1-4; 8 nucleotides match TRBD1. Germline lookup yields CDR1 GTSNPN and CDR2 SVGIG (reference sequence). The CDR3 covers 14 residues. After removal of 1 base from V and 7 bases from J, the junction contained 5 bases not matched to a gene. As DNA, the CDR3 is TGTGCCTGGAGTGCTGGACAGGGACCTGAAAAACTGTTTTTT. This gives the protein CAWSAGQGPEKLFF.

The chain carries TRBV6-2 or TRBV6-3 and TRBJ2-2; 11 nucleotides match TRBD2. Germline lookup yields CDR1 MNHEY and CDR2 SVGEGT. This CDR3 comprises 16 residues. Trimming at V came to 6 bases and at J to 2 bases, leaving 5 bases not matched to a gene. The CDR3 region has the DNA TGTGCCAGCAGCCCTGGGACTAGCGGTAACACCGGGGAGCTGTTTTTT. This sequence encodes CASSPGTSGNTGELFF.

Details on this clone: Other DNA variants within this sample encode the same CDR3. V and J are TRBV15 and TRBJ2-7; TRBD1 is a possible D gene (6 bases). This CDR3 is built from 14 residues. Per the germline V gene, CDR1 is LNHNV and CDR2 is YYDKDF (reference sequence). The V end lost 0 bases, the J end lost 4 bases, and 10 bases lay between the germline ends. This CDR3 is CATSRDRGRYEQYF. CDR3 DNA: TGTGCCACCAGCAGAGACAGGGGTAGGTACGAGCAGTACTTC.

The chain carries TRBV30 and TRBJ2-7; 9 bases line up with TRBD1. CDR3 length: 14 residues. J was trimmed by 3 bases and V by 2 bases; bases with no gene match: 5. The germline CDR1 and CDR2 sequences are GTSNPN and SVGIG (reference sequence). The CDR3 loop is CAWSKDRGNYEQYF. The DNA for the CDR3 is TGTGCCTGGAGTAAGGACAGGGGTAACTACGAGCAGTACTTC.

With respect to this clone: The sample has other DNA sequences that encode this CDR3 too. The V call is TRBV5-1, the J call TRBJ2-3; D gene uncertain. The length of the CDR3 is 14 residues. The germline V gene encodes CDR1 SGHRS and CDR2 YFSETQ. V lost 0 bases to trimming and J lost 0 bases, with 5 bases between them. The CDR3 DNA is TGCGCCAGCAGCTTGGGGCATAGCACAGATACGCAGTATTTT. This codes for CASSLGHSTDTQYF.